These 23 T cell receptor beta chains came from one sample sequenced in a study of regulatory T cells in long-lasting Graves disease. Assembly of TCR beta libraries relied on iRepertoire HTBI primers together with Arm-PCR of CDR3 regions. From the multiplex PCR reads, TCRdb called clonotypes with MiXCR, one entry per CDR3 protein. The data contain about 540,000 distinct CDR3 sequences, around an eighth of them seen just once; the ten biggest clones take up roughly 9.7%. Stated time point: newly diagnosed GD, antithyroid drugs for less than 3 months. The TCR library was made from RNA that had been extracted from PBMCs in TRIzol. The same sample was also studied in work on T cells in Graves' hyperthyroidism and ophthalmopathy.

Sequenced here: peripheral blood mononuclear cells (PBMCs), sampled at new diagnosis, from a patient treated with antithyroid drugs. The receptors stem from a young man with Graves disease.

J is TRBJ2-7 and V is TRBV12-3 or TRBV12-4; 13 nucleotides match TRBD2. The CDR3 loop spans 17 amino acids. V shed 3 bases, J shed 0 bases, and the junction held 5 bases outside the gene matches. CDR3 in amino acids: CASSFGTSGKSSYEQYF. As DNA, the CDR3 is TGTGCCAGCAGTTTCGGGACTAGCGGGAAGAGCTCCTACGAGCAGTACTTC.

On this clonotype: A single base separates this from a much larger clone, so it may be a read error. The chain is built from TRBV20-1 and TRBJ2-1; no reliable D call. Per the germline V gene, CDR1 is DFQATT and CDR2 is SNEGSKA (reference sequence). This CDR3 contains 12 residues. Between the trimmed V and J ends, which lost 3 bases and 10 bases, there was a span of 13 bases. Here the CDR3 reads CSASGRSYEQFF. The DNA of the CDR3 is TGCAGTGCTAGTGGACGTTCCTACGAGCAGTTCTTC.

This clonotype was recorded at least ten times. The chain uses TRBV29-1 and TRBJ2-5, with D possibly being TRBD1 or TRBD2 (5 bases each). This CDR3 region has 16 residues. Trimming removed 1 base from V and 4 bases from J, with 19 bases in between. Germline CDR1 SQVTM, CDR2 ANQGSEA. Here the CDR3 DNA reads TGCAGCGTTGAAGGGACCTCATCGGGGCTGGGAGAGACCCAGTACTTC. This gives the protein CSVEGTSSGLGETQYF.

On this clonotype itself: The junction and the germline gene differ at one end; a read error may be behind it. The rearrangement joins TRBV12-3 or TRBV12-4 to TRBJ2-1, with TRBD2 identical over 9 bases. The CDR3 is 18 amino acids. CDR3 in amino acids: CASSSALAGKGSYDEQFF. DNA for the CDR3: TGTGCCAGCAGTTCAGCTCTAGCGGGGAAAGGCTCCTACGATGAGCAGTTCTTC.

In this sample, this clonotype turned up many times. The rearrangement joins TRBV27 to TRBJ1-2; D is undetermined. The CDR3 is made up of 14 amino acids. Germline CDR1 MNHEY, CDR2 SMNVEV (reference sequence). V was cut by 5 bases and J by 2 bases, with 12 bases left in between. In DNA form, the CDR3 reads TGTGCCAGCAGTCCACACGACAAAAACTATGGCTACACCTTC. Translating it yields CASSPHDKNYGYTF.

The gene calls are TRBV27 and TRBJ1-3; D gene uncertain. The V gene lost 8 bases and the J gene lost 0 bases, with 8 bases spanning the gap. CDR1 and CDR2 from the germline V gene are MNHEY and SMNVEV (reference sequence). The CDR3 has 13 amino acids. The CDR3 DNA sequence: TGTGCCAGCGGGCCGCTCTCTGGAAACACCATATATTTT. Its translation: CASGPLSGNTIYF.

The chain couples TRBV9 to TRBJ2-2; D is undetermined. Per the germline V gene, CDR1 is SGDLS and CDR2 is YYNGEE. This CDR3 is 16 amino acids long. The V end lost 3 bases, the J end lost 3 bases, and 15 bases lay between the germline ends. CDR3 DNA sequence: TGTGCCAGCAGCGAAAGTGGGGATGGGGACACCGGGGAGCTGTTTTTT. This codes for CASSESGDGDTGELFF.

This clonotype was observed at least ten times. The chain joins TRBV15 to TRBJ2-3, with TRBD2 matching 12 bases. V lost 3 bases, J lost 6 bases, and 10 bases stayed unmatched. This CDR3 has 17 residues. Germline V CDR1 and CDR2: LNHNV, YYDKDF (reference sequence). The CDR3, as DNA: TGTGCCACCAGCAGGGGTCTAGCGGGAGGGCCAGGTGATACGCAGTATTTT. This translates into CATSRGLAGGPGDTQYF.

This clonotype appeared many times. The chain employs TRBV6-1 and TRBJ1-5; D possibly corresponds to TRBD1 (5 bases). The CDR3 is made up of 16 amino acids. Trimming left V 6 bases short and J 5 bases short, with 20 bases between. Germline V gene sequence: CDR1 MNHNS, CDR2 SASEGT. The CDR3 DNA reads as TGTGCCAGCAGCCCCGGGACTAAGGGGCCCTATCAGCCCCAGCATTTT. It codes for CASSPGTKGPYQPQHF.

This clonotype came up many times. The chain couples TRBV12-3 or TRBV12-4 to TRBJ2-3; possibly TRBD2 for D (5 bases). The CDR3 length is 15 residues. Between the trimmed V and J ends, which lost 4 bases and 0 bases, there was a span of 11 bases. CDR3 bases: TGTGCCAGCAGTTCGCGGGCCCGGAGCACAGATACGCAGTATTTT. It is translated as CASSSRARSTDTQYF.

In this sample, this clonotype turned up a few times. The rearrangement uses TRBV20-1 and TRBJ2-3; 10 bases agree with TRBD2. With V trimmed by 1 base and J by 3 bases, 1 base remained unmatched. The length of the CDR3 is 14 residues. Germline lookup yields CDR1 DFQATT and CDR2 SNEGSKA (reference sequence). CDR3 DNA sequence: TGCAGTGCTAGAGCTAGCGGGAGAACAGATACGCAGTATTTT. It is translated as CSARASGRTDTQYF.

This clonotype was seen at least ten times. The rearrangement uses TRBV12-3 or TRBV12-4 and TRBJ2-5; TRBD2 aligns across 10 bases. J gave up 7 bases and V 3 bases, and 5 bases lay outside the gene matches. The CDR3 sequence is 14 residues long. CDR3 in amino acids: CASSLVAGGGTQYF. The CDR3, as DNA: TGTGCCAGCAGTTTGGTAGCGGGGGGCGGGACCCAGTACTTC.

This clonotype has a handful of counts. A junction end diverges from the germline sequence, so it may reflect a read error. The chain couples TRBV11-2 to TRBJ2-3; 10 bases match TRBD2. In germline, CDR1 is SGHAT, CDR2 FQNNGV. The CDR3 covers 16 residues. The CDR3 nucleotides read TGTGCCAGCAGCCACGGACTAGCGGCTCCCACAGGTACGCAGTATTTT. As protein: CASSHGLAAPTGTQYF.

Turning to this clonotype: One base away lies a much larger clone, so this may be a sequencing read error. The rearrangement joins TRBV7-2 to TRBJ2-1; 8 bases map to TRBD1. The CDR3 spans 16 residues. In germline, CDR1 is SGHTA, CDR2 FQGNSA. In DNA form, the CDR3 reads TGTGCCAGCGGCTTAAGGGACAGGATCGGGTACAATGAGCAGTTCTTC. Its protein is CASGLRDRIGYNEQFF.

This clonotype was seen many times. CDR3 sequence: CSAGRKNTEAFF. CDR3 in DNA: TGCAGTGCCGGACGGAAGAACACTGAAGCTTTCTTT. V gene TRBV20-1 combines with J gene TRBJ1-1, with D unresolved. V was cut by 6 bases and J by 1 base, with 9 bases left in between. The CDR3 sequence is 12 residues long. Germline CDR1 and CDR2: DFQATT and SNEGSKA (reference sequence).

This clonotype was counted at least ten times. The chain is built from TRBV20-1 and TRBJ2-1, with TRBD2 identical over 9 bases. The germline V gene encodes CDR1 DFQATT and CDR2 SNEGSKA (reference sequence). The V and J ends lost 3 bases and 4 bases, in that order; junction bases with no gene match: 7. The CDR3 totals 15 residues. The DNA for the CDR3 is TGCAGTGCTAGGGATAGCGGGAGTGGATACAATGAGCAGTTCTTC. This translates into CSARDSGSGYNEQFF.

This clonotype was seen a handful of times. A read error is possible here, since a much larger clone lies one base away. The rearrangement uses TRBV6-1 and TRBJ2-7; TRBD1 aligns across 9 bases. CDR3 length equals 15 residues. V dropped 7 bases and J dropped 0; count of bases not matched to a gene: 7. Germline CDR1 MNHNS, CDR2 SASEGT. CDR3 sequence: CASIPHRGLSYEQYF. As DNA, the CDR3 is TGTGCCAGCATTCCTCACAGGGGGCTCTCCTACGAGCAGTACTTC.

This clonotype was found a few times. V gene TRBV7-2 combines with J gene TRBJ2-4, with TRBD2 as a possible D gene (6 bases). V was shortened by 5 bases and J by 8 bases, with 25 bases between the two germline ends. CDR3 length: 17 residues. The germline gives CDR1 SGHTA, CDR2 FQGNSA. CDR3 residues: CASSEYSRVGGKDIQYF. DNA of the CDR3: TGTGCCAGCAGCGAATATTCTAGGGTCGGCGGGAAGGACATTCAGTACTTC.

The CDR3 protein is CASSQDSLGNYGYTF. The DNA of the CDR3 is TGTGCCAGCAGCCAAGATTCTCTCGGGAACTATGGCTACACCTTC. The rearrangement links TRBV3-1 to TRBJ1-2; no firm D call. The V gene lost 0 bases and the J gene lost 2 bases, with 10 bases spanning the gap. The CDR3 contains 15 residues. CDR1 LGHDT and CDR2 YNNKEL come from the germline V gene (reference sequence). Combining the CDR3 with reference TRBV3-1 and TRBJ1-2 gives the whole variable domain DTAVSQTPKYLVTQMGNDKSIKCEQNLGHDTMYWYKQDSKKFLKIMFSYNNKELIINETVPNRFSPKSPDKAHLNLHINSLELGDSAVYFCASSQDSLGNYGYTFGSGTRLTVV.

At least ten counts were recorded for this clonotype. This chain links TRBV19 with TRBJ2-7; D is perhaps TRBD2 (6 bases). Trimming shortened V by 6 bases and J by 0 bases, and 15 bases separated the two germline ends. The germline V gene encodes CDR1 LNHDA and CDR2 SQIVND (reference sequence). The CDR3 runs to 15 residues. The CDR3 DNA follows: TGTGCCAGTAGGCGGGATCGGACGGACTCCTACGAGCAGTACTTC. Residues: CASRRDRTDSYEQYF. Using reference TRBV19 and TRBJ2-7 for the parts outside the CDR3, the full variable domain is DGGITQSPKYLFRKEGQNVTLSCEQNLNHDAMYWYRQDPGQGLRLIYYSQIVNDFQKGDIAEGYSVSREKKESFPLTVTSAQKNPTAFYLCASRRDRTDSYEQYFGPGTRLTVT.

The V gene is TRBV20-1, the J gene TRBJ2-3; 9 nucleotides align to TRBD2. V trimming: 7 bases; J trimming: 5 bases; junction bases outside the gene matches: 22. The CDR3 has 18 amino acids. CDR1 is DFQATT and CDR2 is SNEGSKA in the germline V gene (reference sequence). CDR3 in amino acids: CSVVGSLTSGPTGDTQYF. The CDR3 DNA reads TGCAGTGTAGTTGGTTCGCTGACTAGCGGCCCGACGGGAGATACGCAGTATTTT.

The table lists this clonotype with many counts. The rearrangement links TRBV11-2 to TRBJ2-1, with D possibly being TRBD2 (6 bases). This CDR3 is built from 13 residues. The V and J ends lost 3 bases and 8 bases respectively, with 11 bases between them. Germline lookup yields CDR1 SGHAT and CDR2 FQNNGV. The CDR3: CASSFLGSDEQFF. CDR3 nucleotides: TGTGCCAGCAGCTTCCTCGGGAGTGATGAGCAGTTCTTC.

This clonotype came up a few times. V and J are TRBV2 and TRBJ2-2; D gene uncertain. The germline CDR1 and CDR2 sequences are SNHLY and FYNNEI. The CDR3 runs 13 residues. V lost 4 bases, J lost 1 base, and 4 bases lay in between. DNA of the CDR3: TGTGCCAGCAGTGTCAGGAACACCGGGGAGCTGTTTTTT. Amino acids: CASSVRNTGELFF.